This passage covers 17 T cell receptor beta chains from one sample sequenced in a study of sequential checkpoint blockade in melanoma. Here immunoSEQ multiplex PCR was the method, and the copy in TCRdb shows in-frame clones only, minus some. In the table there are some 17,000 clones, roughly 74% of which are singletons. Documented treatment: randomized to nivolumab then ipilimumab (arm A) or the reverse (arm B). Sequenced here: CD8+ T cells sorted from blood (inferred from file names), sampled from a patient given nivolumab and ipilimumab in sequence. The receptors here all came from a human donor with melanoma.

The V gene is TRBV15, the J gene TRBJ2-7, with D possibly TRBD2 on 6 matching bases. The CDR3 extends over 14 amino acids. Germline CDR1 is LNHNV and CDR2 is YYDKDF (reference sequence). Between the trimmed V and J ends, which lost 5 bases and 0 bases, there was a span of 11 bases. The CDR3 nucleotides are TGTGCCACCAGCGGAGGGACTTCCTCCTACGAGCAGTACTTC. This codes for CATSGGTSSYEQYF.

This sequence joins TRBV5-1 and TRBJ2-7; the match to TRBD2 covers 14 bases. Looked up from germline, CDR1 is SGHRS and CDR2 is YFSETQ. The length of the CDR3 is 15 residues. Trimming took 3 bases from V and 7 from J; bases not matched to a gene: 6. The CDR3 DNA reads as TGCGCCAGCAGCTCCGGGACTAGCGGGAGTCTAGAGCAGTACTTC. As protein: CASSSGTSGSLEQYF.

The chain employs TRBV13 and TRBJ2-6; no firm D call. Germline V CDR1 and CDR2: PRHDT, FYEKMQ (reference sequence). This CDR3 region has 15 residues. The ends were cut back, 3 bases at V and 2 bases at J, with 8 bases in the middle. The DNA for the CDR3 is TGTGCCAGCAGCTTCCTAGGAACTGGGGCCAACGTCCTGACTTTC. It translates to CASSFLGTGANVLTF.

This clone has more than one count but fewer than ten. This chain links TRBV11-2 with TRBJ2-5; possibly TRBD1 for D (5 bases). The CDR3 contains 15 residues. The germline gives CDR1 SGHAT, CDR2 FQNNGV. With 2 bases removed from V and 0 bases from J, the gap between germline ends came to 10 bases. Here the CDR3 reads CASSLMTEYQETQYF. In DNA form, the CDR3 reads TGTGCCAGCAGCTTAATGACAGAGTACCAAGAGACCCAGTACTTC.

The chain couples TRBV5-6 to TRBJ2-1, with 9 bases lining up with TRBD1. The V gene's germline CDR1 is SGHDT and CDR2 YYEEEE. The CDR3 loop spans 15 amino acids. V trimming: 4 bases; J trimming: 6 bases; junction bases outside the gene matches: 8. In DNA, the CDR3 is TGTGCCAGCAGCCCCCTGGGACAGGGAAGCAATGAGCAGTTCTTC. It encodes CASSPLGQGSNEQFF.

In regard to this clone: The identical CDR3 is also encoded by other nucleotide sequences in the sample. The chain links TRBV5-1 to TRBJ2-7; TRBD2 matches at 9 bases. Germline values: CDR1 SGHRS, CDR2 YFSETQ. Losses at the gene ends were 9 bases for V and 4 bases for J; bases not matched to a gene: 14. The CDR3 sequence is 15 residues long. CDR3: CAIIPPGTSRYEQYF. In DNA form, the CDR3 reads TGCGCCATCATCCCCCCCGGGACTAGCCGGTACGAGCAGTACTTC. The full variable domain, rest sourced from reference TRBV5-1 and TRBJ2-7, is KAGVTQTPRYLIKTRGQQVTLSCSPISGHRSVSWYQQTPGQGLQFLFEYFSETQRNKGNFPGRFSGRQFSNSRSEMNVSTLELGDSALYLCAIIPPGTSRYEQYFGPGTRLTVT.

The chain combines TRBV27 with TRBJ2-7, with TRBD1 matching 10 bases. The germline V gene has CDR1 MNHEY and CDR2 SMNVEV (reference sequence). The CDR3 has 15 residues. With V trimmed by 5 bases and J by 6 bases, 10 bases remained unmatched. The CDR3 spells CASSPLTGGPGEQYF. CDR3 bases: TGTGCCAGCAGTCCGTTGACAGGGGGCCCCGGCGAGCAGTACTTC.

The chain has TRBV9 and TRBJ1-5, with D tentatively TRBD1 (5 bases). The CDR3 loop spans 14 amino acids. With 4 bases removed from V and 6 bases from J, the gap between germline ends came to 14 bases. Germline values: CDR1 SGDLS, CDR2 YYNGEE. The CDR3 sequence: CASSPSGGGQPQHF. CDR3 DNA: TGTGCCAGCAGCCCCTCCGGGGGTGGTCAGCCCCAGCATTTT. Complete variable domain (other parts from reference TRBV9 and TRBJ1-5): DSGVTQTPKHLITATGQRVTLRCSPRSGDLSVYWYQQSLDQGLQFLIQYYNGEERAKGNILERFSAQQFPDLHSELNLSSLELGDSALYFCASSPSGGGQPQHFGDGTRLSIL.

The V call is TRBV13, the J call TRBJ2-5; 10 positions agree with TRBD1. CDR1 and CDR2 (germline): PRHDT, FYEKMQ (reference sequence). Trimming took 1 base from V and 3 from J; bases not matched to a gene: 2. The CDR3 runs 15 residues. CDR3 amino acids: CASSLAGTGEETQYF. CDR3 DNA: TGTGCCAGCAGCTTAGCGGGGACAGGGGAAGAGACCCAGTACTTC.

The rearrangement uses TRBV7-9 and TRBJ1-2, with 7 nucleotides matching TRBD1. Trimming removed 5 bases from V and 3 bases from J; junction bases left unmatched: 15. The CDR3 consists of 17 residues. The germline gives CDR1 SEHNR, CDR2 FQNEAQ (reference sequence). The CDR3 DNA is TGTGCCAGCAGCACTTCGGGGGGGGGACAGCTGTACTATGGCTACACCTTC. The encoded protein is CASSTSGGGQLYYGYTF.

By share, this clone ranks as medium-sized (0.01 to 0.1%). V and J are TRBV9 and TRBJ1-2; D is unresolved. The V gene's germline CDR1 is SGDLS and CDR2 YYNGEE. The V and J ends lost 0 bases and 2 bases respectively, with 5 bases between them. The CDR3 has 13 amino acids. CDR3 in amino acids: CASSVDVNYGYTF. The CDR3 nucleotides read TGTGCCAGCAGCGTAGATGTAAACTATGGCTACACCTTC.

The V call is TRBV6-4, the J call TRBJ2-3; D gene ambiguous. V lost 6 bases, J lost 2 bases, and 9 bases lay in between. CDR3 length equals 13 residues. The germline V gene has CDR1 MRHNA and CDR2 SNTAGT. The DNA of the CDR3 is TGTGCCAGCAGCCGCGCCGTCACAGATACGCAGTATTTT. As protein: CASSRAVTDTQYF.

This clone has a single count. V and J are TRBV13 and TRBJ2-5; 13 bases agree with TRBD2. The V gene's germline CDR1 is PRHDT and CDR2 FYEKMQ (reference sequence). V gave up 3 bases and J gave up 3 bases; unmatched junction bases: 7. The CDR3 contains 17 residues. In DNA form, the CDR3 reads TGTGCCAGCAGCTTCCTCACTAGCGGGGGGGCGGAAGAGACCCAGTACTTC. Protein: CASSFLTSGGAEETQYF.

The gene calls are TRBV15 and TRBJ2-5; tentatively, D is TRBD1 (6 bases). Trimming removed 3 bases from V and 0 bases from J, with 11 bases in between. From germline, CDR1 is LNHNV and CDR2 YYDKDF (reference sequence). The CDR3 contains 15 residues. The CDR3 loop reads CATSRGTTYQETQYF. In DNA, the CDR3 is TGTGCCACCAGCAGGGGGACAACGTACCAAGAGACCCAGTACTTC.

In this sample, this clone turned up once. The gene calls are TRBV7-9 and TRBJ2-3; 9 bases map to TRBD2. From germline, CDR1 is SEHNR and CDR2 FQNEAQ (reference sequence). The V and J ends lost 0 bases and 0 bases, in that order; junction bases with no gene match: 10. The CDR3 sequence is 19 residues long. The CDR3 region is CASSLAQGWSGRSTDTQYF. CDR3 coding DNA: TGTGCCAGCAGCTTAGCCCAAGGGTGGAGCGGGAGGAGCACAGATACGCAGTATTTT.

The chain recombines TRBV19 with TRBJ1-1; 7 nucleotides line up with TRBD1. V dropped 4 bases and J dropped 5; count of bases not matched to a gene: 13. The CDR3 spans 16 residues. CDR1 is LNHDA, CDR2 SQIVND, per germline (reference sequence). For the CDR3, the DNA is TGTGCCAGTAGTACTGAGACAGGGCGCTTTGGTACTGAAGCTTTCTTT. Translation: CASSTETGRFGTEAFF. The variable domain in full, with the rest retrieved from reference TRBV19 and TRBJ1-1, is DGGITQSPKYLFRKEGQNVTLSCEQNLNHDAMYWYRQDPGQGLRLIYYSQIVNDFQKGDIAEGYSVSREKKESFPLTVTSAQKNPTAFYLCASSTETGRFGTEAFFGQGTRLTVV.

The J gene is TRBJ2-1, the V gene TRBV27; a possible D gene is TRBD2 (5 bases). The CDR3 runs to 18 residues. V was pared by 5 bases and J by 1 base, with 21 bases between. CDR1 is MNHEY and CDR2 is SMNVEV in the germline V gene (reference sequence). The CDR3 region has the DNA TGTGCCAGCAGTAAATACTCCCCCGGGGTCCGTTCCTACAATGAGCAGTTCTTC. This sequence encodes CASSKYSPGVRSYNEQFF.